This T cell receptor beta chain derives from a study of siplizumab effects on memory and regulatory T cells (dated 2019 in TCRdb). Broadly, across the study: The study examined how the anti-CD2 antibody siplizumab affects alloreactive T-cell subsets in allogeneic mixed lymphocyte reactions built from human PBMCs. What the study reported, not specific to this receptor: Because sequences at frequencies below about 10^-5 were poorly captured, only a minor fraction of alloreactive clones could be mapped back to unstimulated subsets. The cumulative frequency of alloreactive sequences traceable to unstimulated CD4+ memory T cells was significantly reduced by siplizumab. Unstimulated naive T cells appeared more diverse than memory T cells, and naive cells seemed to contribute substantially to the alloresponse. In reactions with siplizumab, an average of about 69% of mappable alloreactive CD4+ clones were Treg-derived, compared with around 30% in control reactions. About 80-96% of proliferating CD4+ or CD8+ clones could not be given a naive or memory phenotype. Whether proliferating Tregs from siplizumab cultures were suppressive was not functionally confirmed.

The library relied on the immunoSEQ multiplex PCR assay. Around 10^5 TCR templates per sample were assayed by the deep sequencing platform. Genomic DNA extracted from sorted T cells was used for TCRbeta CDR3 sequencing. For the original study's pipeline: The R programming language was used for the clonal analysis of the TCRbeta CDR3 data. Alloreactive CD4+ and CD8+ clones were defined by comparing unstimulated samples with post-reaction CFSE-low samples. Regulatory or non-regulatory origin was assigned to alloreactive CD4+ clones by matching of sequences to sorted unstimulated Treg and non-Treg repertoires. The source is immuneACCESS, and TCRdb retained only in-frame sequences with V and J called. Part of the clones is not carried over; for the studies checked, unresolved V genes explain less than half of this, and the remainder is unexplained. V, J and clone size are taken as reported in that table, and D and trimming were inferred from the DNA itself. Within this sample are over 55,000 clones, with roughly 80% of them counted one time only. More than 3.5% of the sample is taken by the ten largest.

Germline trimming: 6 bases from V, 6 bases from J; junction bases outside gene matches: 8. The CDR3 measures 14 amino acids from cysteine to phenylalanine. Of the read, only the CDR3 DNA is kept; its 42 bases are in frame from base 1. In the germline V gene, CDR1 corresponds to SNHLY and CDR2 to FYNNEI. Unstimulated CD4+ memory cells were also sequenced in three donor pairs, together with CD4+ naive, CD8+ TEMRA, CD8+ naive and CD8+ effector memory subsets. TCRbeta CDR3 sequencing was performed on sorted unstimulated T cells and on proliferating T cells recovered from mixed lymphocyte reactions. Fresh whole blood from ten HLA-typed healthy donors served as the source for isolating PBMCs. There are many counts of this clone. Its target antigen remains unknown. No base qualities exist here, and no much larger clone lies one base off it.

Sequencing used memory CD4+ T cells sorted from blood. The cell subset or site label of this sample denotes: unstimulated CD4+ memory T cells. The receptor was isolated from a human donor in good health. The rearrangement joined TRBV2 to TRBJ1-5, and TRBD1 matches 7 of the central bases. The CDR3 region: CASRGGGLSQPQHF. The bases read TGTGCCAGCAGGGGAGGGGGCTTGAGTCAGCCCCAGCATTTT.